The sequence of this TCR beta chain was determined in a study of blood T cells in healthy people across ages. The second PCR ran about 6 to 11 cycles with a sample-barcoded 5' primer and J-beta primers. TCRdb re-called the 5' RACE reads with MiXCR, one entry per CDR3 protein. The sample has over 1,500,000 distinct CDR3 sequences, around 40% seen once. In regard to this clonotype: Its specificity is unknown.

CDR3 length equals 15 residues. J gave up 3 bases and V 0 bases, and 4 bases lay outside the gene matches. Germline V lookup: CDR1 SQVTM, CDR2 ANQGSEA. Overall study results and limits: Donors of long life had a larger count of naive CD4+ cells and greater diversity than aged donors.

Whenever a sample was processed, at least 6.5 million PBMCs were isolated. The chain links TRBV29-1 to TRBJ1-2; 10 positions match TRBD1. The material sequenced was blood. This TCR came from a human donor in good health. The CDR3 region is CSVEDIGQGDYGYTF. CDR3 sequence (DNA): TGCAGCGTTGAAGATATCGGACAGGGGGACTATGGCTACACCTTC.